One and the same sample provided the 25 T cell receptor beta chains below, sequenced in a study of response to subunit inactivated influenza vaccine. Each CDR3 protein is one row after TCRdb ran MiXCR on the RT-PCR reads. The repertoire holds approximately 520,000 distinct CDR3 sequences, with 15% to 20% as singletons. The source material was CD4+ T cells sorted from PBMCs, sampled roughly 24 months after vaccination. These receptors originate from a man between 50 and 69 years old who received an inactivated influenza vaccine.

This chain uses TRBV4-1 with TRBJ2-3; 7 bases map to TRBD1. With V trimmed by 0 bases and J by 6 bases, 6 bases remained unmatched. Germline lookup yields CDR1 MGHRA and CDR2 YSYEKL. The CDR3 has 15 residues. The CDR3 DNA reads as TGCGCCAGCAGCCAAGAAAAGACAGGGTCGGATACGCAGTATTTT. Protein sequence: CASSQEKTGSDTQYF.

This chain joins TRBV5-1 and TRBJ2-4; TRBD1 matches 11 bases. V gave up 5 bases and J gave up 2 bases; unmatched junction bases: 6. The CDR3 loop spans 16 amino acids. CDR1 and CDR2 (germline): SGHRS, YFSETQ. The CDR3 region is CASRGTGGLSKNIQYF. The CDR3 DNA is TGCGCCAGCAGAGGGACAGGGGGTCTGTCCAAAAACATTCAGTACTTC.

The chain links TRBV29-1 to TRBJ1-1; no reliable D call. V was clipped by 5 bases and J by 4 bases, with 5 bases between them. Germline V gene lookup returns CDR1 SQVTM and CDR2 ANQGSEA. The CDR3 is 10 residues long. CDR3 region: CSVKSTEAFF. CDR3 bases: TGCAGCGTTAAAAGCACTGAAGCTTTCTTT. The whole variable domain, remainder taken from reference TRBV29-1 and TRBJ1-1, is SAVISQKPSRDICQRGTSLTIQCQVDSQVTMMFWYRQQPGQSLTLIATANQGSEATYESGFVIDKFPISRPNLTFSTLTVSNMSPEDSSIYLCSVKSTEAFFGQGTRLTVV.

By its share, this clonotype is medium-sized. V is TRBV20-1 and J is TRBJ1-2; 8 nucleotides match TRBD1. This CDR3 has 14 amino acids. The ends lost 2 bases at V and 4 bases at J; junction bases unmatched: 6. The germline CDR1 and CDR2 sequences are DFQATT and SNEGSKA (reference sequence). CDR3 in amino acids: CSARPDRGPYGYTF. CDR3 DNA sequence: TGCAGTGCTAGACCCGACAGGGGCCCCTATGGCTACACCTTC.

The rearrangement joins TRBV11-2 to TRBJ2-7; TRBD2 aligns across 10 bases. The length of the CDR3 is 19 residues. Trimming at V came to 2 bases and at J to 1 base, leaving 14 bases not matched to a gene. Germline loops: CDR1 SGHAT, CDR2 FQNNGV. The CDR3 loop is CASSLRGGSSGGNSYEQYF. CDR3 nucleotides: TGTGCCAGCAGCTTAAGGGGCGGGTCTAGCGGGGGAAATTCCTACGAGCAGTACTTC.

A few counts support this clonotype. The chain employs TRBV9 and TRBJ2-1; TRBD1 agrees at 12 bases. The CDR3 length is 17 residues. CDR1 and CDR2 (germline): SGDLS, YYNGEE. The V segment lost 0 bases and the J segment 7 bases; nucleotides outside the gene matches: 8. The CDR3 loop reads CASSVAPGTGGANEQFF. CDR3 nucleotides: TGTGCCAGCAGCGTAGCTCCCGGGACAGGGGGCGCGAATGAGCAGTTCTTC. Full variable domain (rest looked up from reference TRBV9 and TRBJ2-1): DSGVTQTPKHLITATGQRVTLRCSPRSGDLSVYWYQQSLDQGLQFLIQYYNGEERAKGNILERFSAQQFPDLHSELNLSSLELGDSALYFCASSVAPGTGGANEQFFGPGTRLTVL.

This clonotype was detected only a few times. J is TRBJ2-2 and V is TRBV3-1; 7 positions agree with TRBD2. Germline V gives CDR1 LGHDT, CDR2 YNNKEL (reference sequence). CDR3 size: 15 residues. V was clipped by 3 bases and J by 0 bases; unmatched bases: 1. The DNA for the CDR3 is TGTGCCAGCAGCCATCGGGGGGCGAACACCGGGGAGCTGTTTTTT. Translated: CASSHRGANTGELFF.

This clonotype was seen a few times. The chain combines TRBV6-1 with TRBJ2-7; 9 bases are shared with TRBD1. The J segment lost 2 bases and the V segment lost 7 bases, leaving 6 bases of the junction unmatched. The CDR3 length is 14 residues. From germline, CDR1 is MNHNS and CDR2 SASEGT. In DNA, the CDR3 is TGTGCCAGCACCGGGGGACAGGGAACCTACGAGCAGTACTTC. It encodes CASTGGQGTYEQYF.

As to this clonotype: A single base separates this from a much larger clone, so it may be a read error. V and J are TRBV24-1 and TRBJ2-7; 9 bases are shared with TRBD1. Germline assignment: CDR1 KGHDR and CDR2 SFDVKD. This CDR3 contains 15 residues. In nucleotides, the CDR3 is TGTGCCACCAGTGATCCCGGGACAGGGTCTGGCGAGCACTACTTC. It specifies CATSDPGTGSGEHYF.

This clonotype has only a few counts. V and J are TRBV20-1 and TRBJ1-1; 8 bases are a match to TRBD1. The length of the CDR3 is 14 residues. V was pared by 6 bases and J by 2 bases, with 8 bases of the junction left unmatched. Germline V gene sequence: CDR1 DFQATT, CDR2 SNEGSKA (reference sequence). The CDR3 coding sequence is TGCAGTGCGACAGGGGCTTTGGTAAACACTGAAGCTTTCTTT. Its translation: CSATGALVNTEAFF.

This clonotype was picked up many times. The V call is TRBV4-3, the J call TRBJ1-6; no reliable D call. V lost 1 base to trimming and J lost 6 bases, with 10 bases between them. Per the germline V gene, CDR1 is LGHNA and CDR2 is YSLEER. The CDR3 is 15 residues long. The CDR3 region has the DNA TGCGCCAGCAGCCAAGCACAGATGGGTAATTCACCCCTCCACTTT. It specifies CASSQAQMGNSPLHF.

This clonotype was observed a handful of times. This rearrangement joins TRBV11-2 to TRBJ1-2, with 7 positions matching TRBD1. This CDR3 has 11 amino acids. The germline V gene encodes CDR1 SGHAT and CDR2 FQNNGV. V shed 3 bases, J shed 10 bases, and the junction held 2 bases outside the gene matches. DNA of the CDR3: TGTGCCAGCAGCTTCGACAGGGACTACACCTTC. As protein: CASSFDRDYTF.

This clonotype was seen more than once but under ten times. The genes are TRBV6-2 or TRBV6-3 and TRBJ1-1, with D tentatively TRBD1 (6 bases). V gave up 10 bases and J gave up 3 bases, with 9 bases separating them. Germline CDR1 and CDR2: MNHEY and SVGEGT. The CDR3 extends over 11 amino acids. This CDR3 is CATRQDTEAFF. In nucleotides, the CDR3 is TGTGCCACCCGACAGGACACTGAAGCTTTCTTT.

This clonotype has only a few counts. The chain recombines TRBV12-3 or TRBV12-4 with TRBJ2-3, with 8 bases fitting TRBD2. The trim removed 7 bases at V and 4 bases at J, leaving 7 bases unmatched. This CDR3 spans 14 amino acids. CDR3 residues: CASKEAGAADTQYF. CDR3 nucleotide sequence: TGTGCCAGCAAAGAAGCGGGGGCGGCAGATACGCAGTATTTT.

There are many counts of this clonotype. This chain joins TRBV12-3 or TRBV12-4 and TRBJ1-1; D call uncertain. This CDR3 contains 13 residues. With 3 bases removed from V and 4 bases from J, the gap between germline ends came to 9 bases. CDR3 residues: CASSLGGFTEAFF. The CDR3 DNA reads TGTGCCAGCAGTTTGGGTGGGTTCACTGAAGCTTTCTTT.

The rearrangement joins TRBV20-1 to TRBJ2-2; tentatively, D is TRBD2 (6 bases). V lost 4 bases, J lost 2 bases, and 14 bases lay in between. The V gene's germline CDR1 is DFQATT and CDR2 SNEGSKA (reference sequence). The CDR3 runs to 15 residues. The CDR3 bases are TGCAGTGCTACCAGACTAGTGGATAACACCGGGGAGCTGTTTTTT. Its protein product is CSATRLVDNTGELFF.

In this sample, this clonotype turned up many times. This chain links TRBV20-1 with TRBJ2-1, with 9 bases fitting TRBD1. CDR1 and CDR2 from the germline V gene are DFQATT and SNEGSKA (reference sequence). This CDR3 contains 14 residues. The V segment lost 5 bases and the J segment 4 bases; nucleotides outside the gene matches: 6. This CDR3 is CSADPGQGYNEQFF. In DNA form, the CDR3 reads TGCAGTGCTGATCCGGGACAGGGTTACAATGAGCAGTTCTTC.

This clonotype was observed a handful of times. The CDR3 sequence is CASTLTGGRTEAFF. CDR3 coding DNA: TGTGCCAGCACCCTGACAGGGGGCCGAACTGAAGCTTTCTTT. V gene TRBV12-3 or TRBV12-4 combines with J gene TRBJ1-1; TRBD1 aligns across 10 bases. V was clipped by 7 bases and J by 5 bases; unmatched bases: 7. CDR3 size: 14 residues.

The chain joins TRBV7-9 to TRBJ2-1; tentatively, D is TRBD2 (5 bases). V lost 0 bases and J lost 9, with 15 bases in between. There are 15 residues in the CDR3. The germline gives CDR1 SEHNR, CDR2 FQNEAQ (reference sequence). Here the CDR3 reads CASSLAYTRGSEQFF. The CDR3, as DNA: TGTGCCAGCAGCTTAGCCTACACTCGGGGATCTGAGCAGTTCTTC.

This clonotype turned up a few times. The gene calls are TRBV7-9 and TRBJ2-5; D is undetermined. This CDR3 has 15 amino acids. Germline assignment: CDR1 SEHNR and CDR2 FQNEAQ (reference sequence). Trimming pared 6 bases from V and 4 bases from J, leaving 18 bases between. The CDR3 loop reads CASRETAFSLETQYF. In DNA, the CDR3 is TGTGCCAGCAGGGAGACGGCGTTTAGCTTAGAGACCCAGTACTTC. The full variable domain, completed using reference TRBV7-9 and TRBJ2-5, is DTGVSQNPRHKITKRGQNVTFRCDPISEHNRLYWYRQTLGQGPEFLTYFQNEAQLEKSRLLSDRFSAERPKGSFSTLEIQRTEQGDSAMYLCASRETAFSLETQYFGPGTRLLVL.

J is TRBJ2-3 and V is TRBV5-4, with TRBD2 matching over 7 bases. The CDR3 length is 15 residues. V trimming: 4 bases; J trimming: 0 bases; junction bases outside the gene matches: 5. The germline V gene has CDR1 SGHNT and CDR2 YYREEE (reference sequence). This chain's CDR3 is CASSPTSDSTDTQYF. CDR3 bases: TGTGCCAGCAGCCCTACTAGCGACAGCACAGATACGCAGTATTTT.

A few counts support this clonotype. The chain couples TRBV15 to TRBJ1-1; tentative D call: TRBD1 (5 bases). The CDR3 covers 17 residues. V lost 1 base, J lost 1 base, and 16 bases lay in between. From germline, CDR1 is LNHNV and CDR2 YYDKDF (reference sequence). CDR3 region: CATSRVPGRQGNTEAFF. As DNA, the CDR3 is TGTGCCACCAGCAGAGTTCCGGGACGGCAGGGGAACACTGAAGCTTTCTTT.

The chain employs TRBV29-1 and TRBJ2-4, with TRBD1 identical over 8 bases. The trim removed 7 bases at V and 8 bases at J, leaving 10 bases unmatched. The CDR3 covers 13 residues. Germline assignment: CDR1 SQVTM and CDR2 ANQGSEA. The CDR3 DNA sequence: TGCAGCGCCAAACTTGACAGGGGAGACATTCAGTACTTC. The encoded protein is CSAKLDRGDIQYF.

The rearrangement uses TRBV5-1 and TRBJ2-1, with 10 bases identical to TRBD2. The CDR3 has 19 amino acids. V dropped 0 bases and J dropped 0; count of bases not matched to a gene: 9. Germline assignment: CDR1 SGHRS and CDR2 YFSETQ. This CDR3 is CASSLAGGSGGNSYNEQFF. CDR3 nucleotide sequence: TGCGCCAGCAGCTTGGCCGGTGGTAGCGGGGGGAACTCCTACAATGAGCAGTTCTTC.

Many counts were recorded for this clonotype. The chain has TRBV19 and TRBJ2-6, with D maybe TRBD2 (6 bases). The CDR3 totals 17 residues. The germline CDR1 and CDR2 sequences are LNHDA and SQIVND (reference sequence). V was pared by 3 bases and J by 0 bases, with 12 bases between. This CDR3 reads CASSIRGLYSGANVLTF. As DNA, the CDR3 is TGTGCCAGTAGTATCCGGGGACTTTACTCTGGGGCCAACGTCCTGACTTTC.